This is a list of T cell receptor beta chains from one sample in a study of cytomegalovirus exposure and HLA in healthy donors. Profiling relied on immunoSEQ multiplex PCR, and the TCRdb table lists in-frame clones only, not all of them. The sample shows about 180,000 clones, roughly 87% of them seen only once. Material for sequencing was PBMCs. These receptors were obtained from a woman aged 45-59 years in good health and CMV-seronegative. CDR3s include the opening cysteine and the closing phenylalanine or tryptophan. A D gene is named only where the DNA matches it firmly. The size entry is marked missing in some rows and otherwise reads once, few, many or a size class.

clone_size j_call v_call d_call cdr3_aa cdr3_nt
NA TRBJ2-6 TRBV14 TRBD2 CASSQTLAGYSGANVLTF TGTGCCAGCAGCCAAACACTAGCGGGTTACTCTGGGGCCAACGTCCTGACTTTC
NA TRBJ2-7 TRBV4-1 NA CASSQGGGYSYEQYF TGCGCCAGCAGCCAAGGCGGCGGTTATTCCTACGAGCAGTACTTC
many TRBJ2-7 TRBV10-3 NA CAIQGGREYEQYF TGTGCCATCCAGGGGGGCAGAGAATACGAGCAGTACTTC
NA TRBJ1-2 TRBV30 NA CAWGGLGVGSYTF TGTGCCTGGGGGGGGTTGGGGGTTGGGAGCTACACCTTC
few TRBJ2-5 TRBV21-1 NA CASSSGRAGGETQYF TGTGCCAGCAGCAGCGGGAGGGCAGGGGGGGAGACCCAGTACTTC
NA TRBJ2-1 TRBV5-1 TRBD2 CASSLGVAGLRNEQFF TGCGCCAGCAGCTTGGGGGTAGCGGGACTCCGCAATGAGCAGTTCTTC
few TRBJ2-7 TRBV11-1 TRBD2 CASSSSGGPGEQYF TGTGCCAGCAGCTCTAGCGGGGGCCCAGGGGAGCAGTACTTC
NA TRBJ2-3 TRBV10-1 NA CASRDSAASTDTQYF TGCGCCAGCAGAGACAGCGCAGCTAGCACAGATACGCAGTATTTT
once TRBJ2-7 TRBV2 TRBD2 CASTLGGYEQYF TGTGCCAGCACCCTGGGGGGGTACGAGCAGTACTTC
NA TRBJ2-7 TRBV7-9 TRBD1 CASSEGRGLRFEQYF TGTGCCAGCAGCGAAGGCAGGGGGTTGAGATTCGAGCAGTACTTC
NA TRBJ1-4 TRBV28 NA CASYQVGEKLFF TGTGCCAGCTATCAGGTTGGGGAAAAACTGTTTTTT
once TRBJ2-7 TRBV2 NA CASSEGQSYEQYF TGTGCCAGCAGCGAAGGACAGTCCTACGAGCAGTACTTC
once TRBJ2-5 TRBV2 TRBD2 CASSQMSGAQETQYF TGTGCCAGCAGCCAGATGAGCGGGGCCCAAGAGACCCAGTACTTC
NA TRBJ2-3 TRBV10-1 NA CASSDRRGTDTQYF TGCGCCAGCAGTGACAGGCGTGGGACAGATACGCAGTATTTT
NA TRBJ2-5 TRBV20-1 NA CSARAGETQYF TGCAGTGCTAGAGCAGGGGAGACCCAGTACTTC
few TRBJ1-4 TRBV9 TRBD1 CASSGRGEVTNEKLFF TGTGCCAGCAGCGGCAGGGGGGAAGTTACTAATGAAAAACTGTTTTTT
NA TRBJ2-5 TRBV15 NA CATSRDRAGQETQYF TGTGCCACCAGCAGAGATCGGGCAGGGCAAGAGACCCAGTACTTC
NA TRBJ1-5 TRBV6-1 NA CASSGTGRGSNQPQHF TGTGCCAGCAGTGGAACCGGGAGAGGGAGCAATCAGCCCCAGCATTTT
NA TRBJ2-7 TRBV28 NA CASSTPLSEQYF TGTGCCAGCAGTACCCCCCTCAGCGAGCAGTACTTC
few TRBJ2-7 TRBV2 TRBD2 CASSTSGFYEQYF TGTGCCAGCTCGACTAGCGGGTTCTACGAGCAGTACTTC
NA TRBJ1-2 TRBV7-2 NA CASSLAGDTYGYTF TGTGCCAGCAGCTTAGCTGGGGACACCTATGGCTACACCTTC
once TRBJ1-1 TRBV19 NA CASRQADEAFF TGTGCCAGTAGGCAGGCTGATGAAGCTTTCTTT
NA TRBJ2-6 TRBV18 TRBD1 CASSPTIQGAGGANVLTF TGTGCCAGCTCACCCACCATTCAGGGGGCGGGTGGGGCCAACGTCCTGACTTTC
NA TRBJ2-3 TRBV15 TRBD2 CATSRGSGITDTQYF TGTGCCACCAGCAGAGGGAGCGGGATAACAGATACGCAGTATTTT
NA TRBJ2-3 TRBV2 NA CASSVARGGTDTQYF TGTGCCAGCAGTGTAGCCAGGGGGGGCACAGATACGCAGTATTTT
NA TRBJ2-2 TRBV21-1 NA CASSNRLGANTGELFF TGTGCCAGCAGCAACCGCTTAGGGGCGAACACCGGGGAGCTGTTTTTT
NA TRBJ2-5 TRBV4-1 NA CASSHPGGGRETQYF TGCGCCAGCAGCCACCCCGGTGGAGGGCGGGAGACCCAGTACTTC
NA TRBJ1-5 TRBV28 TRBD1 CASSDGQGARFSQPQHF TGTGCCAGCAGCGACGGACAGGGGGCGCGGTTCAGTCAGCCCCAGCATTTT